The next 14 T cell receptor beta chains were all read from a single sample in a study of T cells in localized non-small cell lung cancer. TCRdb keeps only in-frame clones here, not all; method: immunoSEQ multiplex PCR. This sample yields under 75,000 clones, of which approximately 87% are seen a single time; 21% belongs to the top ten. The sequencing here drew on peripheral blood, taken before any cancer treatment. The receptor set was obtained from a male donor at least 60 years old with stage III squamous cell lung carcinoma.

V usage is TRBV29-1 and J usage is TRBJ1-4; D is undetermined. The CDR3 is 12 amino acids. V was trimmed by 4 bases and J by 1 base, leaving 4 bases between them. Looked up from germline, CDR1 is SQVTM and CDR2 is ANQGSEA. The CDR3 region is CSVAGTNEKLFF. Written as DNA, the CDR3 is TGCAGCGTTGCCGGAACTAATGAAAAACTGTTTTTT.

The rearrangement uses TRBV5-1 and TRBJ2-2; D may be TRBD1 (5 bases). Germline V gene lookup returns CDR1 SGHRS and CDR2 YFSETQ. This CDR3 has 14 residues. V lost 4 bases to trimming and J lost 3 bases, with 10 bases between them. CDR3 DNA sequence: TGCGCCAGCAGCGTAGGCAGGGACACCGGGGAGCTGTTTTTT. As protein: CASSVGRDTGELFF.

The CDR3 reads CASSQRTGGARTGELFF. The DNA for the CDR3 is TGTGCCAGCAGCCAAAGGACAGGGGGCGCGAGGACCGGGGAGCTGTTTTTT. The chain couples TRBV7-8 to TRBJ2-2, with 11 bases identical to TRBD1. With V trimmed by 5 bases and J by 5 bases, 10 bases remained unmatched. CDR3 length: 17 residues. Germline CDR1 is SGHVS and CDR2 is FQNEAQ.

The J gene is TRBJ1-2, the V gene TRBV4-2, with 9 positions matching TRBD1. In germline, CDR1 is LGHNA, CDR2 YNFKEQ. CDR3 length: 15 amino acids. Trimming took 0 bases from V and 8 from J; bases not matched to a gene: 7. The CDR3 reads CASSQDTETGGGYTF. CDR3 coding DNA: TGTGCCAGCAGCCAAGATACGGAGACAGGGGGAGGCTACACCTTC.

This clone was seen a single time. The gene calls are TRBV19 and TRBJ1-1, with a weak D call TRBD1 (5 bases). Germline CDR1 reads LNHDA; CDR2 reads SQIVND (reference sequence). This CDR3 has 14 amino acids. V lost 1 base and J lost 5, with 11 bases in between. CDR3 amino acids: CASSIGGRGTEAFF. CDR3 bases: TGTGCCAGTAGTATAGGAGGGAGGGGAACTGAAGCTTTCTTT.

This clone appeared once. The chain couples TRBV5-1 to TRBJ2-2, with D tentatively TRBD2 (5 bases). This CDR3 is built from 16 residues. V was pared by 4 bases and J by 0 bases, with 13 bases between. The germline V gene has CDR1 SGHRS and CDR2 YFSETQ. Here the CDR3 reads CASSPTRASNTGELFF. DNA for the CDR3: TGCGCCAGCAGCCCTACTAGGGCCTCGAACACCGGGGAGCTGTTTTTT. The whole variable domain, remainder taken from reference TRBV5-1 and TRBJ2-2, is KAGVTQTPRYLIKTRGQQVTLSCSPISGHRSVSWYQQTPGQGLQFLFEYFSETQRNKGNFPGRFSGRQFSNSRSEMNVSTLELGDSALYLCASSPTRASNTGELFFGEGSRLTVL.

V and J are TRBV5-8 and TRBJ2-2; no clear D gene. The V gene lost 2 bases and the J gene lost 8 bases, with 22 bases spanning the gap. The CDR3 length is 17 residues. CDR1 and CDR2 (germline): SGHTS, YDEGEE. The CDR3 here is CASSFGYPSTGLGELFF. Here the CDR3 DNA reads TGTGCCAGCAGCTTCGGATATCCTTCTACCGGTCTAGGGGAGCTGTTTTTT.

This chain links TRBV6-4 with TRBJ1-1; TRBD1 might be the D (5 bases). The CDR3 sequence is 13 residues long. The germline V and J ends were trimmed by 4 bases and 5 bases, with 11 bases remaining between them. Germline lookup yields CDR1 MRHNA and CDR2 SNTAGT. CDR3 protein: CASSASEGTEAFF. DNA of the CDR3: TGTGCCAGCAGTGCGTCCGAGGGGACTGAAGCTTTCTTT.

The rearrangement uses TRBV11-2 and TRBJ2-1; TRBD1 matches 10 bases. After removal of 3 bases from V and 3 bases from J, the junction contained 2 bases not matched to a gene. Germline loops: CDR1 SGHAT, CDR2 FQNNGV. The CDR3 sequence is 15 residues long. In DNA form, the CDR3 reads TGTGCCAGCAGCTTCGGACAGGGGGTCTACAATGAGCAGTTCTTC. Translating it yields CASSFGQGVYNEQFF.

This chain connects TRBV5-6 to TRBJ2-3, with 9 bases lining up with TRBD2. Germline V gene lookup returns CDR1 SGHDT and CDR2 YYEEEE. The CDR3 is 15 residues long. Trimming took 4 bases from V and 3 from J; bases not matched to a gene: 6. For the CDR3, the DNA is TGTGCCAGCAGCCACCTGACTAGCGGAACAGATACGCAGTATTTT. Residues: CASSHLTSGTDTQYF.

The rearrangement joins TRBV29-1 to TRBJ2-2; 8 bases fit TRBD1. Trimming cost V 3 bases and J 9 bases; bases outside gene matches: 3. This CDR3 has 12 residues. CDR1 is SQVTM, CDR2 ANQGSEA, per germline. The CDR3 loop reads CSVDRGRRELFF. The CDR3 DNA follows: TGCAGCGTTGACAGGGGGCGAAGGGAGCTGTTTTTT.

Of note for this clone: A read error may account for a junction end that differs from germline. The genes are TRBV28 and TRBJ2-3, with D perhaps TRBD2 (6 bases). This CDR3 has 16 amino acids. The germline V gene has CDR1 MDHEN and CDR2 SYDVKM. This CDR3 is CASTLGTSRVTDAQYF. The CDR3, as DNA: TGTGCCAGCACCCTAGGGACTTCTAGAGTCACAGATGCGCAGTATTTT.

The chain has TRBV7-2 and TRBJ2-2; 8 bases fit TRBD1. The junction had 4 bases not matched to a gene; V was cut back by 0 bases and J by 7 bases. The CDR3 covers 15 residues. CDR1 is SGHTA, CDR2 FQGNSA, per germline. The CDR3 sequence: CASSLAHRGVGELFF. The CDR3 DNA sequence: TGTGCCAGCAGCTTAGCGCACAGGGGGGTCGGGGAGCTGTTTTTT.

The gene calls are TRBV11-2 and TRBJ2-2; D is undetermined. The CDR3 extends over 12 amino acids. The V gene lost 4 bases and the J gene lost 4 bases, with 4 bases spanning the gap. Germline CDR1 SGHAT, CDR2 FQNNGV. CDR3 sequence: CASSYVTGELFF. CDR3 nucleotides: TGTGCCAGCAGCTACGTCACCGGGGAGCTGTTTTTT.